This T cell receptor beta chain was sequenced during a study of blood T cell repertoires in COVID-19. Using immunoSEQ multiplex PCR, the repertoire was profiled, and TCRdb retains in-frame clones only, with some absent. The sample records about 480,000 clones, 85% to 90% being singletons. The germline V gene has CDR1 MGHRA and CDR2 YSYEKL. The junction had 8 bases not matched to a gene; V was cut back by 0 bases and J by 3 bases. The CDR3 totals 16 residues. V and J are TRBV4-1 and TRBJ2-7, with 7 positions matching TRBD2. The clonotype comes from a woman in her thirties or forties who had recovered from COVID-19. Sequencing was performed on PBMCs or T cells enriched from blood (not recorded which). The CDR3 DNA reads as TGCGCCAGCAGCCAAGAGGAAGCGGGAATCTTCTACGAGCAGTACTTC. Encoded protein: CASSQEEAGIFYEQYF.